The following is a T cell receptor (beta chain) sequence with its context. Its antigen is still unknown. A second about 6 to 12 cycle PCR used barcoded and J-beta primers. Per sample, CDR3-containing paired-end reads numbered at least 3 million. Using its own MiXCR run on the 5' RACE reads, TCRdb lists one record per CDR3 protein. The table has 500,000 to 650,000 distinct CDR3 sequences, about 26% seen once. This sample was included in a study of blood T cells in healthy people across ages. Findings and caveats of the study: Versus aged donors, long-lived donors had higher diversity and more naive CD4+ cells.

The CDR3 covers 15 residues. The germline V and J ends were trimmed by 5 bases and 4 bases, with 15 bases remaining between them. Germline V gene lookup returns CDR1 SEHNR and CDR2 FQNEAQ (reference sequence). The data were also submitted as part of a second study, on T cells of mothers and their children. That publication notes: The study recruited a few healthy Caucasian mothers and their six children as donors. The M1S primer of the second PCR added sample barcodes and 2-4 random nucleotides.

This receptor was taken from a boy aged 2 to 9 in good health. The sequencing sample was made of blood. The chain combines TRBV7-9 with TRBJ2-1; a weak D match, TRBD2 (6 bases). The CDR3 reads CASSTSGLDYNEQFF. CDR3 in DNA: TGTGCCAGCAGCACGTCGGGACTGGATTACAATGAGCAGTTCTTC.